The 18 T cell receptor beta chains reported below all come from one sample, sequenced in a study of T cells in Graves' hyperthyroidism and ophthalmopathy. Amplification of TCR beta CDR3 regions was performed using RNA transcripts as template. Carried out on the TCR CDR3, a first-round RT-PCR used the HTBI primer set. TCRdb processed the multiplex PCR reads anew with MiXCR; each CDR3 protein has one entry. The table has hundreds of thousands of distinct CDR3 sequences, over 15% seen once; the top ten hold around 58%. Sequencing was done on a sample of blood. These receptors came from a woman in her fifties or sixties with Graves' ophthalmopathy.

This clonotype was observed at least ten times. The chain combines TRBV7-2 with TRBJ1-5; D perhaps matches TRBD1 (6 bases). This CDR3 has 14 residues. Germline CDR1 SGHTA, CDR2 FQGNSA. V was clipped by 5 bases and J by 3 bases, with 11 bases between them. CDR3 sequence: CASSATGNNQPQHF. CDR3 nucleotide sequence: TGTGCCAGCAGCGCCACAGGGAACAATCAGCCCCAGCATTTT.

This clonotype occurred a few times. The V call is TRBV25-1, the J call TRBJ1-3, with 9 bases identical to TRBD1. V lost 7 bases, J lost 8 bases, and 18 bases stayed unmatched. In germline, CDR1 is MGHDK, CDR2 SYGVNS. The CDR3 is made up of 17 amino acids. CDR3 DNA: TGTGCCAGCACCCACTCCTGGCGGACAGGGGTTGGGGACACCATATATTTT. This translates into CASTHSWRTGVGDTIYF.

The chain joins TRBV5-1 to TRBJ2-2; possible D gene TRBD2, 6 bases. This CDR3 spans 16 amino acids. From germline, CDR1 is SGHRS and CDR2 YFSETQ. V shed 0 bases and J shed 1 base, with 10 bases lying between them. The CDR3, as DNA: TGCGCCAGCAGCTTGGGAGTTAGCGGGAACACCGGGGAGCTGTTTTTT. The encoded protein is CASSLGVSGNTGELFF.

This sequence joins TRBV19 and TRBJ1-1; TRBD1 is a possible D gene (5 bases). Germline CDR1 LNHDA, CDR2 SQIVND (reference sequence). The CDR3 contains 15 residues. Deletions cut 4 bases from V and 0 bases from J, with 12 bases between. CDR3 protein: CASSTRDGLNTEAFF. Written as DNA, the CDR3 is TGTGCCAGTAGTACCCGGGACGGCCTGAACACTGAAGCTTTCTTT.

At least ten counts were recorded for this clonotype. The V gene is TRBV11-2, the J gene TRBJ1-1, with D perhaps TRBD1 (6 bases). Germline V gene sequence: CDR1 SGHAT, CDR2 FQNNGV. This CDR3 has 14 amino acids. The V end was cut by 4 bases, the J end by 3 bases, with 12 bases between. CDR3 nucleotides: TGTGCCAGCAGCTGGGGACAATCGGACACTGAAGCTTTCTTT. It codes for CASSWGQSDTEAFF.

The rearrangement uses TRBV9 and TRBJ2-2; D is undetermined. CDR1 SGDLS and CDR2 YYNGEE come from the germline V gene. Trimming shortened V by 2 bases and J by 0 bases, and 14 bases separated the two germline ends. This CDR3 has 17 residues. The chain's CDR3 is CASSVPGQTTNTGELFF. The CDR3 DNA follows: TGTGCCAGCAGCGTCCCCGGGCAGACCACGAACACCGGGGAGCTGTTTTTT.

The genes are TRBV5-1 and TRBJ1-3; 11 bases fit TRBD1. Germline CDR1 SGHRS, CDR2 YFSETQ. The CDR3 is 15 residues long. The trim removed 4 bases at V and 3 bases at J, leaving 3 bases unmatched. The CDR3 bases are TGCGCCAGCAGCACCGGGACAGGGGGTGGAAACACCATATATTTT. Encoded protein: CASSTGTGGGNTIYF.

This clonotype came up many times. The V gene is TRBV6-2 or TRBV6-3, the J gene TRBJ2-7; 7 bases agree with TRBD2. CDR3 size: 16 residues. J lost 2 bases, V lost 6 bases, and 13 bases had no gene match. CDR1 MNHEY and CDR2 SVGEGT come from the germline V gene. The CDR3 loop is CASSWGLLARAYEQYF. CDR3 bases: TGTGCCAGCAGCTGGGGCTTACTAGCGCGAGCCTACGAGCAGTACTTC.

The rearrangement links TRBV20-1 to TRBJ1-4; maybe TRBD1 (5 bases). Germline CDR1 reads DFQATT; CDR2 reads SNEGSKA (reference sequence). The CDR3 runs to 13 residues. V lost 6 bases, J lost 8 bases, and 16 bases lay in between. The DNA of the CDR3 is TGCAGTGCCAGACCCAGGGTTGGAGAAAAACTGTTTTTT. Residues: CSARPRVGEKLFF.

This clonotype was observed many times. This chain connects TRBV20-1 to TRBJ2-5; 10 nucleotides agree with TRBD2. Germline lookup yields CDR1 DFQATT and CDR2 SNEGSKA (reference sequence). V gave up 6 bases and J gave up 3 bases; unmatched junction bases: 7. This CDR3 contains 14 residues. CDR3: CSALAGGGKETQYF. CDR3 DNA sequence: TGCAGTGCCTTAGCGGGAGGAGGGAAAGAGACCCAGTACTTC.

This clonotype has at least ten counts. The genes are TRBV5-1 and TRBJ1-2, with a possible D match to TRBD1 (6 bases). CDR3 length: 14 amino acids. Germline V gene lookup returns CDR1 SGHRS and CDR2 YFSETQ. V shed 3 bases and J shed 9 bases, with 18 bases lying between them. CDR3 nucleotide sequence: TGCGCCAGCAGCTACCGGACGGACAGCTTCAGCTACACCTTC. It is translated as CASSYRTDSFSYTF. Together with reference TRBV5-1 and TRBJ1-2, the CDR3 gives the full variable domain: KAGVTQTPRYLIKTRGQQVTLSCSPISGHRSVSWYQQTPGQGLQFLFEYFSETQRNKGNFPGRFSGRQFSNSRSEMNVSTLELGDSALYLCASSYRTDSFSYTFGSGTRLTVV.

This clonotype was found a few times. A single base separates this from a much larger clone, so it may be a read error. This chain uses TRBV4-3 with TRBJ2-7, with TRBD1 matching over 7 bases. Trimming removed 4 bases from V and 2 bases from J; junction bases left unmatched: 8. The CDR3 is 15 amino acids. The V gene's germline CDR1 is LGHNA and CDR2 YSLEER. CDR3 loop: CASSPTGQPPYEQYF. CDR3 bases: TGCGCCAGCAGCCCCACGGGACAGCCTCCCTACGAGCAGTACTTC.

This clonotype was picked up many times. V and J are TRBV12-3 or TRBV12-4 and TRBJ2-1; TRBD2 matches 10 bases. This CDR3 is built from 17 residues. V was clipped by 0 bases and J by 6 bases; unmatched bases: 8. The CDR3 DNA follows: TGTGCCAGCAGTTTAGCTGGCAAGCGGGGGGGCATCAATGAGCAGTTCTTC. Amino acids: CASSLAGKRGGINEQFF.

This clonotype was picked up many times. The chain recombines TRBV3-1 with TRBJ1-5; D remains ambiguous. V shed 1 base and J shed 5 bases, with 6 bases lying between them. The V gene's germline CDR1 is LGHDT and CDR2 YNNKEL (reference sequence). The CDR3 runs to 13 residues. The CDR3 coding sequence is TGTGCCAGCAGCCAAGGTGGTGATCAGCCCCAGCATTTT. It yields the protein CASSQGGDQPQHF.

This clonotype has a count of ten or more. This chain connects TRBV20-1 to TRBJ2-7, with D maybe TRBD1 (7 bases). Trimming removed 6 bases from V and 4 bases from J, with 22 bases in between. The CDR3 runs to 15 residues. The germline V gene encodes CDR1 DFQATT and CDR2 SNEGSKA (reference sequence). CDR3 in DNA: TGCAGTGCCCAAGACCCGCGGGACAGCAGTTACGAGCAGTACTTC. Translated: CSAQDPRDSSYEQYF.

The chain carries TRBV6-5 and TRBJ2-6; no reliable D call. The CDR3 contains 18 residues. The germline V and J ends were trimmed by 4 bases and 0 bases, with 16 bases remaining between them. Germline V gene data show CDR1 as MNHEY and CDR2 as SVGAGI. In DNA form, the CDR3 reads TGTGCCAGCAGTTCCCCGGACGGCAGAGGCTCTGGGGCCAACGTCCTGACTTTC. This sequence encodes CASSSPDGRGSGANVLTF.

The CDR3 region has the DNA TGTGCCAGCAGACTAATTGGGGTTGGGGAGGGGACTGAAGCTTTCTTT. Translating gives CASRLIGVGEGTEAFF. This chain joins TRBV12-3 or TRBV12-4 and TRBJ1-1, with a possible D match to TRBD1 (5 bases). CDR3 length: 16 amino acids. Trimming took 6 bases from V and 5 from J, leaving 22 bases between them.

This clonotype occurred many times. The rearrangement links TRBV7-8 to TRBJ1-5; TRBD1 matches 8 bases. The CDR3 has 15 residues. Losses at the gene ends were 2 bases for V and 5 bases for J; bases not matched to a gene: 5. Germline assignment: CDR1 SGHVS and CDR2 FQNEAQ. The CDR3 DNA reads TGTGCCAGCAGCTTAATTGACAGGGGCGATCAGCCCCAGCATTTT. Its translation is CASSLIDRGDQPQHF. Using reference TRBV7-8 and TRBJ1-5 for the parts outside the CDR3, the full variable domain is GAGVSQSPRYKVAKRGQDVALRCDPISGHVSLFWYQQALGQGPEFLTYFQNEAQLDKSGLPSDRFFAERPEGSVSTLKIQRTQQEDSAVYLCASSLIDRGDQPQHFGDGTRLSIL.